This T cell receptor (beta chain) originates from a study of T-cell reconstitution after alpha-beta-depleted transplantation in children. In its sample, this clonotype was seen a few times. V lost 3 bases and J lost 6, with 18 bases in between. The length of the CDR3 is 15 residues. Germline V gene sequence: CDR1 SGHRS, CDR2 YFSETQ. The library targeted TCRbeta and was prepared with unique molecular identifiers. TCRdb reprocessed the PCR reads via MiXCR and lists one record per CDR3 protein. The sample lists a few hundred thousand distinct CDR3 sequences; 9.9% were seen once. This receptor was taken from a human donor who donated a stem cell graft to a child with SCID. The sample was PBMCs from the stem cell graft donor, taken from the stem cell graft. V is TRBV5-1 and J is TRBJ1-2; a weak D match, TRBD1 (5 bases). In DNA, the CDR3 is TGCGCCAGCAGCTCGGGGCCAGGGACCCTCGATGGCTACACCTTC. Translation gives CASSSGPGTLDGYTF.